This TCR beta chain emerged from a study of blood T cell repertoires in COVID-19. Study context: COVID-19 samples collected from the United States, Italy and Spain covered acute and convalescent phases. T cells, B-cell-depleted T cells, or PBMCs provided the cDNA or gDNA that served as material.

Per the study methods: The authors estimated nucleated cell counts from reference gene primer amplification. Here immunoSEQ multiplex PCR was the method, and the copy in TCRdb shows in-frame clones only, minus some. From that table come the V and J calls and clone size; the DNA was used to work out D and trimming. The table includes about 200,000 clones, approximately 87% detected once. V was clipped by 1 base and J by 1 base; unmatched bases: 4. CDR3 length equals 16 residues. Germline CDR1 reads SGHTA; CDR2 reads FQGNSA. The sequence was obtained from a woman aged 45-65 years with acute or convalescent COVID-19. The chain employs TRBV7-2 and TRBJ2-3; 8 bases line up with TRBD2. Sequenced sample: peripheral blood. The CDR3 protein is CASSLESGGGTDTQYF. DNA of the CDR3: TGTGCCAGCAGCTTAGAATCGGGGGGGGGCACAGATACGCAGTATTTT. The whole variable domain, filled in from reference TRBV7-2 and TRBJ2-3, reads GAGVSQSPSNKVTEKGKDVELRCDPISGHTALYWYRQSLGQGLEFLIYFQGNSAPDKSGLPSDRFSAERTGGSVSTLTIQRTQQEDSAVYLCASSLESGGGTDTQYFGPGTRLTVL.